One sample yielded the 8 T cell receptor beta chains listed below, sequenced in a study of blood T cell repertoires in COVID-19. Sequencing used immunoSEQ multiplex PCR; TCRdb keeps in-frame clones, though not all of them. The sample lists about 130,000 clones; 75% to 90% were seen once. Sequenced input: peripheral blood. These receptors came from a human donor in a cohort sampled during active COVID-19.

This chain uses TRBV9 with TRBJ2-1, with 7 positions matching TRBD2. Germline loops: CDR1 SGDLS, CDR2 YYNGEE. The ends lost 4 bases at V and 1 base at J; junction bases unmatched: 5. This CDR3 spans 15 amino acids. Here the CDR3 DNA reads TGTGCCAGCAGCCTCAGCGGGGCTTCCTACAATGAGCAGTTCTTC. Its translation is CASSLSGASYNEQFF.

This clone is termed medium-sized. CDR3 residues: CASSAQGAEGTDTQYF. The CDR3, as DNA: TGTGCCAGCAGTGCGCAGGGGGCGGAGGGCACAGATACGCAGTATTTT. The rearrangement joins TRBV27 to TRBJ2-3; the match to TRBD1 covers 8 bases. The CDR3 extends over 16 amino acids. The J segment lost 1 base and the V segment lost 5 bases, leaving 8 bases of the junction unmatched. Looked up from germline, CDR1 is MNHEY and CDR2 is SMNVEV (reference sequence).

The chain carries TRBV19 and TRBJ2-1; tentatively, D is TRBD2 (5 bases). The ends were cut back, 2 bases at V and 2 bases at J, with 7 bases in the middle. The CDR3 runs 14 residues. The germline CDR1 and CDR2 sequences are LNHDA and SQIVND (reference sequence). Here the CDR3 reads CASSITGAYNEQFF. DNA for the CDR3: TGTGCCAGTAGTATAACCGGGGCCTACAATGAGCAGTTCTTC.

The genes are TRBV5-4 and TRBJ2-1; no definite D call. V was trimmed by 4 bases and J by 4 bases, leaving 15 bases between them. The CDR3 is made up of 15 amino acids. Germline V lookup: CDR1 SGHNT, CDR2 YYREEE (reference sequence). This CDR3 is CASSPRGSGYNEQFF. For the CDR3, the DNA is TGTGCCAGCAGCCCCCGAGGTTCCGGGTACAATGAGCAGTTCTTC.

The rearrangement uses TRBV5-1 and TRBJ1-6, with D possibly matching TRBD1 (6 bases). The CDR3 is 18 amino acids. Trimming stripped 0 bases from V and 2 bases from J, with 15 bases between. The V gene's germline CDR1 is SGHRS and CDR2 YFSETQ. The CDR3 bases are TGCGCCAGCAGCTTGGAGTGGAGTGGACAGACCTATAATTCACCCCTCCACTTT. Amino acid sequence: CASSLEWSGQTYNSPLHF.

The V and J genes are TRBV24-1 and TRBJ2-2; 9 bases fit TRBD1. The CDR3 is made up of 17 amino acids. The germline V gene has CDR1 KGHDR and CDR2 SFDVKD. V was clipped by 0 bases and J by 3 bases; unmatched bases: 4. CDR3 loop: CATSDLTGGYDTGELFF. DNA for the CDR3: TGTGCCACCAGTGATTTGACAGGGGGCTATGACACCGGGGAGCTGTTTTTT.

J is TRBJ1-2 and V is TRBV5-3, with 7 bases identical to TRBD1. TRBV5-3 is noted as an ORF with a role that remains uncertain. J lost 6 bases, V lost 2 bases, and 4 bases had no gene match. This CDR3 contains 13 residues. The CDR3 DNA reads as TGTGCCAGAAGCTTAGACAGGGCCCATGGCTACACCTTC. Its translation: CARSLDRAHGYTF.

This chain joins TRBV7-2 and TRBJ2-7, with TRBD1 identical over 7 bases. Germline lookup yields CDR1 SGHTA and CDR2 FQGNSA. There are 12 residues in the CDR3. Trimming removed 5 bases from V and 6 bases from J; junction bases left unmatched: 4. The CDR3 bases are TGTGCCAGCAGCGGTAGGGGGCCCGAGCAGTACTTC. This codes for CASSGRGPEQYF.